These 30 T cell receptor beta chains were all obtained from the same sample, sequenced in a study of cytomegalovirus exposure and HLA in healthy donors. Amplification used 60 Vbeta primers and 13 Jbeta primers. Here immunoSEQ multiplex PCR was the method, and the copy in TCRdb shows in-frame clones only, minus some. Of 150,000 to 200,000 clones in the sample, approximately 82% are singletons; the top ten hold around 1.7%. Sequences were obtained from PBMCs. The source of these receptors is a woman aged 18 to 35 in good health and CMV-seronegative.

This clone was seen only a few times. CDR3 sequence: CASSEWDRAKAFF. DNA of the CDR3: TGTGCCAGCAGTGAATGGGACAGGGCCAAAGCTTTCTTT. The chain is built from TRBV6-1 and TRBJ1-1, with 9 nucleotides matching TRBD1. The CDR3 is 13 residues long. J gave up 9 bases and V 2 bases, and 4 bases lay outside the gene matches. CDR1 and CDR2 (germline): MNHNS, SASEGT.

The chain has TRBV6-6 and TRBJ1-5; TRBD1 matches at 7 bases. This CDR3 is 14 amino acids long. Per germline, CDR1 MNHNY and CDR2 SVGAGI (reference sequence). V lost 5 bases, J lost 5 bases, and 6 bases stayed unmatched. CDR3 DNA sequence: TGTGCCAGCAGTAGGGACAGTCGGGATCAGCCCCAGCATTTT. This encodes CASSRDSRDQPQHF.

The genes are TRBV13 and TRBJ1-2; the match to TRBD1 covers 7 bases. Germline CDR1 is PRHDT and CDR2 is FYEKMQ (reference sequence). Losses at the gene ends were 4 bases for V and 2 bases for J; bases not matched to a gene: 7. This CDR3 comprises 15 residues. The DNA for the CDR3 is TGTGCCAGCAGCTACCGGGACAGTCAAAACTATGGCTACACCTTC. Translating it yields CASSYRDSQNYGYTF.

J is TRBJ2-1 and V is TRBV19, with TRBD2 identical over 12 bases. This CDR3 is 20 amino acids long. V lost 0 bases and J lost 9; bases outside the gene matches: 18. Germline CDR1 and CDR2: LNHDA and SQIVND (reference sequence). The CDR3 DNA is TGTGCCAGTAGTATAGATATGGGGGGGTGGCCTAGCGGGAGGGTACGTGAGCAGTTCTTC. Amino acid sequence: CASSIDMGGWPSGRVREQFF.

The gene calls are TRBV5-1 and TRBJ2-3; TRBD2 is a possible D gene (5 bases). Germline V gene sequence: CDR1 SGHRS, CDR2 YFSETQ. The V gene lost 4 bases and the J gene lost 2 bases, with 14 bases spanning the gap. CDR3 length equals 15 residues. The CDR3 DNA reads TGCGCCAGCAGCCTAACTAGGCCTGACACAGATACGCAGTATTTT. This codes for CASSLTRPDTDTQYF.

V is TRBV6-6 and J is TRBJ1-2; D might be TRBD1 (5 bases). CDR1 is MNHNY, CDR2 SVGAGI, per germline (reference sequence). V was trimmed by 5 bases and J by 0 bases, leaving 10 bases between them. The CDR3 covers 14 residues. DNA of the CDR3: TGTGCCAGCAGTCCGAAGACAGCTAACTATGGCTACACCTTC. Amino acid sequence: CASSPKTANYGYTF.

This chain uses TRBV5-6 with TRBJ2-4, with TRBD2 matching 9 bases. After removal of 4 bases from V and 6 bases from J, the junction contained 11 bases not matched to a gene. CDR1 is SGHDT and CDR2 is YYEEEE in the germline V gene. CDR3 size: 16 residues. CDR3 loop: CASSPGGGRVGNIQYF. As DNA, the CDR3 is TGTGCCAGCAGCCCCGGGGGCGGGAGGGTCGGAAACATTCAGTACTTC. The full variable domain, rest sourced from reference TRBV5-6 and TRBJ2-4, is DAGVTQSPTHLIKTRGQQVTLRCSPKSGHDTVSWYQQALGQGPQFIFQYYEEEERQRGNFPDRFSGHQFPNYSSELNVNALLLGDSALYLCASSPGGGRVGNIQYFGAGTRLSVL.

This clone was counted between two and nine times. The chain recombines TRBV6-5 with TRBJ1-1; 7 positions match TRBD1. V dropped 7 bases and J dropped 5; count of bases not matched to a gene: 10. CDR3 length: 14 amino acids. CDR1 is MNHEY and CDR2 is SVGAGI in the germline V gene. The CDR3 DNA follows: TGTGCCAGCAAACCTCAGGGGGTGTGGACTGAAGCTTTCTTT. This encodes CASKPQGVWTEAFF.

The rearrangement uses TRBV7-9 and TRBJ1-3; possible D gene TRBD1, 5 bases. CDR1 SEHNR and CDR2 FQNEAQ come from the germline V gene (reference sequence). CDR3 length: 14 amino acids. Trimming took off 3 bases at V and 4 bases at J, with 10 bases between the two ends. CDR3 protein: CASSFSRAGNTIYF. Here the CDR3 DNA reads TGTGCCAGCAGCTTCAGCAGGGCCGGAAACACCATATATTTT.

The chain links TRBV6-5 to TRBJ1-1, with 7 bases lining up with TRBD1. J lost 3 bases, V lost 0 bases, and 7 bases had no gene match. CDR3 size: 16 residues. Germline CDR1 is MNHEY and CDR2 is SVGAGI. The CDR3, as DNA: TGTGCCAGCAGTTACTCGACAGGGAGCAGGGACACTGAAGCTTTCTTT. It codes for CASSYSTGSRDTEAFF.

The chain employs TRBV7-6 and TRBJ2-1; 7 positions match TRBD2. CDR1 SGHVS and CDR2 FNYEAQ come from the germline V gene. With 0 bases clipped from V and 8 bases from J, the junction kept 10 bases outside the gene matches. The CDR3 totals 16 residues. The DNA for the CDR3 is TGTGCCAGCAGCTTAGCGCTGGGCGGGAGAGAGGATGAGCAGTTCTTC. It codes for CASSLALGGREDEQFF.

The chain is built from TRBV7-9 and TRBJ2-3, with D maybe TRBD2 (6 bases). Germline V gene lookup returns CDR1 SEHNR and CDR2 FQNEAQ (reference sequence). This CDR3 spans 15 amino acids. Trimming took 0 bases from V and 2 from J, leaving 9 bases between them. The CDR3 DNA sequence: TGTGCCAGCAGCTTAGCCGGGAGTTTCACAGATACGCAGTATTTT. Translating gives CASSLAGSFTDTQYF.

The genes are TRBV7-9 and TRBJ1-1, with unresolved D. The CDR3 totals 17 residues. CDR1 is SEHNR, CDR2 FQNEAQ, per germline (reference sequence). V dropped 4 bases and J dropped 0 bases, with 18 bases sitting between them. The DNA for the CDR3 is TGTGCCAGCAGCTCCCTTCGAACGGGGAGATTGAACACTGAAGCTTTCTTT. Residues: CASSSLRTGRLNTEAFF.

The chain links TRBV7-9 to TRBJ2-7, with 8 bases that match TRBD2. There are 16 residues in the CDR3. V gave up 2 bases and J gave up 5 bases; unmatched junction bases: 11. From germline, CDR1 is SEHNR and CDR2 FQNEAQ (reference sequence). CDR3 DNA: TGTGCCAGCAGCTTATTGAGCGGGAGAAAGAAGAACGAGCAGTACGTC. This translates into CASSLLSGRKKNEQYV.

CDR3 in DNA: TGCGCCAGCAGCCACCTCTTAGGGCAGGGTAGGCCAGAAGGGACTGAAGCTTTCTTT. Translation gives CASSHLLGQGRPEGTEAFF. The J gene is TRBJ1-1, the V gene TRBV4-1; TRBD1 might be the D (5 bases). The length of the CDR3 is 19 residues. Deletions cut 3 bases from V and 5 bases from J, with 28 bases between. Germline CDR1 and CDR2: MGHRA and YSYEKL.

The chain employs TRBV7-9 and TRBJ1-2; perhaps TRBD1 as D (6 bases). CDR3 length: 15 amino acids. V lost 5 bases, J lost 1 base, and 14 bases lay in between. Per the germline V gene, CDR1 is SEHNR and CDR2 is FQNEAQ (reference sequence). The CDR3 DNA follows: TGTGCCAGCAGCCAAGGAAGACAGGATAACTATGGCTACACCTTC. Translation: CASSQGRQDNYGYTF. The entire variable domain, with the rest obtained from reference TRBV7-9 and TRBJ1-2, is as follows: DTGVSQNPRHKITKRGQNVTFRCDPISEHNRLYWYRQTLGQGPEFLTYFQNEAQLEKSRLLSDRFSAERPKGSFSTLEIQRTEQGDSAMYLCASSQGRQDNYGYTFGSGTRLTVV.

J is TRBJ2-1 and V is TRBV4-3, with 9 positions matching TRBD2. Unmatched junction bases numbered 12, after V lost 0 bases and J lost 3 bases. This CDR3 comprises 19 residues. CDR1 and CDR2 from the germline V gene are LGHNA and YSLEER. The CDR3 reads CASSQERTSRTSDYNEQFF. In DNA form, the CDR3 reads TGCGCCAGCAGCCAAGAAAGGACGTCCCGGACTAGCGACTACAATGAGCAGTTCTTC.

The chain is built from TRBV7-2 and TRBJ1-2; D is possibly TRBD1 (6 bases). Germline values: CDR1 SGHTA, CDR2 FQGNSA. The CDR3 totals 16 residues. V gave up 0 bases and J gave up 5 bases, with 16 bases separating them. CDR3 sequence reads: CASSLAGGQVLYGYTF. The CDR3 DNA sequence: TGTGCCAGCAGCTTAGCCGGGGGGCAGGTTCTTTATGGCTACACCTTC.

V usage is TRBV11-3 and J usage is TRBJ2-1; TRBD2 matches 11 bases. The germline V gene encodes CDR1 SGHNT and CDR2 YENEEA. V gave up 5 bases and J gave up 5 bases; unmatched junction bases: 5. The CDR3 is made up of 15 amino acids. The CDR3 protein is CASSVGTSGDNEQFF. The CDR3 nucleotides are TGTGCCAGCAGCGTGGGGACTAGCGGAGACAATGAGCAGTTCTTC.

V is TRBV18 and J is TRBJ2-7, with 8 bases identical to TRBD2. From germline, CDR1 is KGHSH and CDR2 LQKENI. CDR3 length: 15 residues. Trimming took 3 bases from V and 3 from J; bases not matched to a gene: 7. The CDR3 nucleotides read TGTGCCAGCTCACCCACTTCGGCGGGAGGCTACGAGCAGTACTTC. This gives the protein CASSPTSAGGYEQYF.

The V call is TRBV16, the J call TRBJ2-1, with 7 positions matching TRBD2. Germline values: CDR1 KGHSY, CDR2 FQNENV. The CDR3 sequence is 15 residues long. The junction had 2 bases not matched to a gene; V was cut back by 0 bases and J by 3 bases. The CDR3 coding sequence is TGTGCCAGCAGCCAATCGGCTAGCGGCTACAATGAGCAGTTCTTC. This sequence encodes CASSQSASGYNEQFF. Filled out from reference TRBV16 and TRBJ2-1, the complete variable domain reads GEEVAQTPKHLVRGEGQKAKLYCAPIKGHSYVFWYQQVLKNEFKFLISFQNENVFDETGMPKERFSAKCLPNSPCSLEIQATKLEDSAVYFCASSQSASGYNEQFFGPGTRLTVL.

This sequence joins TRBV10-3 and TRBJ2-3; no clear D. The CDR3 sequence is 15 residues long. V shed 3 bases and J shed 6 bases, with 16 bases lying between them. CDR1 ENHRY and CDR2 SYGVKD come from the germline V gene. CDR3 protein: CAISDPATPVDTQYF. Written as DNA, the CDR3 is TGTGCCATCAGTGACCCGGCGACTCCCGTGGATACGCAGTATTTT.

The rearrangement links TRBV7-2 to TRBJ2-1, with 15 bases matching TRBD2. The CDR3 sequence is 17 residues long. V shed 1 base and J 15 bases; nucleotides not matched to a gene: 13. The germline V gene encodes CDR1 SGHTA and CDR2 FQGNSA. The CDR3 loop reads CASSLDVMGTSGRRWFF. The CDR3 nucleotides are TGTGCCAGCAGCTTAGATGTAATGGGGACTAGCGGGAGGCGTTGGTTCTTC.

This clone came up a few times. The chain links TRBV7-7 to TRBJ2-7; 9 bases match TRBD1. The germline CDR1 and CDR2 sequences are SSHAT and FNYEAQ (reference sequence). V trimming: 5 bases; J trimming: 6 bases; junction bases outside the gene matches: 5. CDR3 size: 13 residues. The CDR3 coding sequence is TGTGCCAGCAGCCCAATACAGGGGGCCGAGCAGTACTTC. The encoded protein is CASSPIQGAEQYF.

A remark on this clone: In the same sample, other DNA sequences code for this CDR3. The chain couples TRBV5-1 to TRBJ2-1; 11 bases agree with TRBD2. This CDR3 has 15 residues. CDR1 is SGHRS, CDR2 YFSETQ, per germline. Germline trimming cut 4 bases from V and 6 bases from J; bases unmatched to any gene: 6. The CDR3 bases are TGCGCCAGCAGCAGAACTAGCGGGAGTGGCAATGAGCAGTTCTTC. It translates to CASSRTSGSGNEQFF.

This clone appeared a few times. The gene calls are TRBV5-1 and TRBJ2-7; 11 nucleotides agree with TRBD1. The CDR3 is 14 amino acids. The V and J ends lost 3 bases and 6 bases, in that order; junction bases with no gene match: 5. In germline, CDR1 is SGHRS, CDR2 YFSETQ. The CDR3, as DNA: TGCGCCAGCAGCTCTGGACAGGGGGCGAGCGAGCAGTACGTC. It yields the protein CASSSGQGASEQYV.

In its sample, this clone was seen once. This sequence joins TRBV10-3 and TRBJ1-2, with 9 positions matching TRBD1. The CDR3 totals 12 residues. The ends lost 10 bases at V and 4 bases at J; junction bases unmatched: 4. Germline-derived CDR1 and CDR2 are ENHRY and SYGVKD. CDR3 sequence: CATRQGVYGYTF. CDR3 nucleotide sequence: TGTGCCACTCGACAGGGGGTCTATGGCTACACCTTC.

The rearrangement uses TRBV4-2 and TRBJ1-4, with 7 nucleotides matching TRBD1. Trimming cost V 0 bases and J 3 bases; bases outside gene matches: 1. This CDR3 is 15 amino acids long. Germline V gene sequence: CDR1 LGHNA, CDR2 YNFKEQ. The CDR3 spells CASSQEGGPNEKLFF. CDR3 DNA: TGTGCCAGCAGCCAAGAAGGGGGCCCTAATGAAAAACTGTTTTTT.

In nucleotides, the CDR3 is TGTGCCAGCAGCGCAGAAGGGACAGACTATGGCTACACCTTC. This translates into CASSAEGTDYGYTF. This chain links TRBV7-9 with TRBJ1-2; 7 nucleotides match TRBD1. The V gene's germline CDR1 is SEHNR and CDR2 FQNEAQ (reference sequence). This CDR3 has 14 residues. With V trimmed by 5 bases and J by 3 bases, 6 bases remained unmatched.

This clone has just a few counts. The chain joins TRBV7-2 to TRBJ1-2; D is perhaps TRBD1 (5 bases). The ends were cut back, 3 bases at V and 1 base at J, with 18 bases in the middle. CDR1 is SGHTA and CDR2 is FQGNSA in the germline V gene. The CDR3 loop spans 17 amino acids. CDR3 coding DNA: TGTGCCAGCAGCTTTGTTTGGACACCCCTAAGTAACTATGGCTACACCTTC. Encoded protein: CASSFVWTPLSNYGYTF.